This T cell receptor beta chain was sequenced for a study of a mutant IDH1 vaccine in newly diagnosed glioma. General study findings and limits: Vaccine-induced immune responses were detected in over 90% of patients.

Time point defined: week 35, safety follow-up. Doses consisted of 300 ug of mutant IDH1 20-mer peptide each, paired with topical imiquimod. In regard to this clone: What it recognizes is unknown.

Produced via immunoSEQ multiplex PCR; TCRdb's table is partial and in-frame only. The sample has around 26,000 clones, 83% seen once; the top ten hold about 31%. Trimming left V 5 bases short and J 1 base short, with 8 bases between. This CDR3 comprises 14 residues. Germline V gene lookup returns CDR1 MNHEY and CDR2 SMNVEV (reference sequence). The clonotype comes from a man in his thirties or forties with glioma. The specimen comprised PBMCs, sampled from a glioma patient whose treatment included an IDH1 peptide vaccine. The gene calls are TRBV27 and TRBJ2-2; D is uncertain. The CDR3 DNA sequence: TGTGCCAGCAGTACCCCGGGGAACACCGGGGAGCTGTTTTTT. Amino acids: CASSTPGNTGELFF.